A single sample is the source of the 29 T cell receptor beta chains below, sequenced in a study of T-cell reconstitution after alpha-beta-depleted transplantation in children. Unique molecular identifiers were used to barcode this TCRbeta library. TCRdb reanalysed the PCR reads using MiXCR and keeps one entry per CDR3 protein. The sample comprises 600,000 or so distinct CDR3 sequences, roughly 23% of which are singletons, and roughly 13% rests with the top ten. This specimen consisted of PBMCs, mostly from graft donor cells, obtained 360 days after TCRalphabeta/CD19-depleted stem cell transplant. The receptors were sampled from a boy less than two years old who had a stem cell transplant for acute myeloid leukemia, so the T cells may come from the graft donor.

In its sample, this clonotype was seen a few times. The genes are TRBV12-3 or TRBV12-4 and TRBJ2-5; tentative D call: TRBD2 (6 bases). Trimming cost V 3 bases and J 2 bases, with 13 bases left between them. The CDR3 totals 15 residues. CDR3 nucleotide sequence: TGTGCCAGCAGTTTGGACCTGGGACTTCAAGAGACCCAGTACTTC. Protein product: CASSLDLGLQETQYF.

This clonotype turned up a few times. The CDR3 DNA reads as TGCAGTGCTAGTCTAACAGGGAAAAATGGTGAAAAACTGTTTTTT. Protein: CSASLTGKNGEKLFF. This rearrangement joins TRBV20-1 to TRBJ1-4; TRBD1 might be the D (6 bases). CDR3 length: 15 amino acids. Trimming took off 3 bases at V and 7 bases at J, with 18 bases between the two ends. From germline, CDR1 is DFQATT and CDR2 SNEGSKA (reference sequence).

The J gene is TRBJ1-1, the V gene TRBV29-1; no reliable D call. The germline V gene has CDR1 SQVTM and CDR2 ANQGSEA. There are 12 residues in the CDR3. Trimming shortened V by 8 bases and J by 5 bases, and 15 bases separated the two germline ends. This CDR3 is CSSGVIGTEAFF. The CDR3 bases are TGCAGCTCCGGAGTAATTGGTACTGAAGCTTTCTTT.

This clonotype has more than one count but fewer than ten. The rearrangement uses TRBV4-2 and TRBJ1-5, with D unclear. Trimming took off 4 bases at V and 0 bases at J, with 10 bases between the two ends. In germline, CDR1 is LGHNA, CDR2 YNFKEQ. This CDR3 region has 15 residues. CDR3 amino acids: CASSRDPYSNQPQHF. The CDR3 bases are TGTGCCAGCAGCCGAGACCCGTATAGCAATCAGCCCCAGCATTTT.

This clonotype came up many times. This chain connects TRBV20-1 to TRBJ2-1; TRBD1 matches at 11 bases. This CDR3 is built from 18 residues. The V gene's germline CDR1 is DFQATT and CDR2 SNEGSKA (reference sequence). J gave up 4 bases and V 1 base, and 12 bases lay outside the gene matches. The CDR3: CSARGTGGLRGAYNEQFF. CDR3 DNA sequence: TGCAGTGCTAGAGGGACAGGGGGCTTGCGGGGGGCGTACAATGAGCAGTTCTTC.

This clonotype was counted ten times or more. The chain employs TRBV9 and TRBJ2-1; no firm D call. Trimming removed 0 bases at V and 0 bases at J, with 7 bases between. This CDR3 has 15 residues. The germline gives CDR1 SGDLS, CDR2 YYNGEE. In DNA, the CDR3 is TGTGCCAGCAGCGTAGGAGGTGGCTCCTACAATGAGCAGTTCTTC. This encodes CASSVGGGSYNEQFF. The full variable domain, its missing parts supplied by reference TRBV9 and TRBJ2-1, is DSGVTQTPKHLITATGQRVTLRCSPRSGDLSVYWYQQSLDQGLQFLIQYYNGEERAKGNILERFSAQQFPDLHSELNLSSLELGDSALYFCASSVGGGSYNEQFFGPGTRLTVL.

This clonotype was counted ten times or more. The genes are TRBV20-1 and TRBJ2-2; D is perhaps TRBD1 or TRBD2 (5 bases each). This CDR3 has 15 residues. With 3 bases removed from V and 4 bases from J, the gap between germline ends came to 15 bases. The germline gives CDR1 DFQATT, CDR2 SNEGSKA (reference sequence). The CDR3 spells CSASSPGRLTGELFF. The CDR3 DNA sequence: TGCAGTGCTAGTTCCCCGGGACGTCTCACCGGGGAGCTGTTTTTT.

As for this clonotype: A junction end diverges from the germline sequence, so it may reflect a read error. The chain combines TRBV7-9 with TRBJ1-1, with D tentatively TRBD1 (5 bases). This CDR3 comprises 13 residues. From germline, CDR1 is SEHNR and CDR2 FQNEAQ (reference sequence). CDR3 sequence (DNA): TGTGCCAGCACCCTCTCAGGGAACGCTGAAGCTTTCTTT. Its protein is CASTLSGNAEAFF.

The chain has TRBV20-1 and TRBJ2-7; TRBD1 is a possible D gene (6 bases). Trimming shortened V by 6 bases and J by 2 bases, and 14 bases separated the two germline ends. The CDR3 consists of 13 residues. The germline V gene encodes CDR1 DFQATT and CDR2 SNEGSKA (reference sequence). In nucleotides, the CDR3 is TGCAGTGCCAGTCCAGGGGTCCCCTACGAGCAGTACGTC. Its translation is CSASPGVPYEQYV.

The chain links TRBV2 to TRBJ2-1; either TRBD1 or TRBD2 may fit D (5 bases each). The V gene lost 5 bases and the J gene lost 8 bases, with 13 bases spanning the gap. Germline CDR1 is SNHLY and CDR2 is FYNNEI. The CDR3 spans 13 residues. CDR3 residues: CASSPMGVDEQFF. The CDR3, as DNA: TGTGCCAGCAGTCCGATGGGGGTGGATGAGCAGTTCTTC.

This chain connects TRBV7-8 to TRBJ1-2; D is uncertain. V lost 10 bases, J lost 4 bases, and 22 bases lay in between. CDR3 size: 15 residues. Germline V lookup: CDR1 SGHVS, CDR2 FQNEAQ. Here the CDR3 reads CATRGGERVGYGYTF. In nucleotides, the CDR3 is TGTGCCACCCGGGGTGGGGAGCGCGTCGGCTATGGCTACACCTTC.

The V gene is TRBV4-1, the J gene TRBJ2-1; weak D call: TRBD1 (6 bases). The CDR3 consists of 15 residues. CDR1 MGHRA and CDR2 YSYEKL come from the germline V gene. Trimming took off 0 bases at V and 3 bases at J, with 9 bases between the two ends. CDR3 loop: CASSQDLGGYNEQFF. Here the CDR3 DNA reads TGCGCCAGCAGCCAAGATTTAGGGGGCTACAATGAGCAGTTCTTC.

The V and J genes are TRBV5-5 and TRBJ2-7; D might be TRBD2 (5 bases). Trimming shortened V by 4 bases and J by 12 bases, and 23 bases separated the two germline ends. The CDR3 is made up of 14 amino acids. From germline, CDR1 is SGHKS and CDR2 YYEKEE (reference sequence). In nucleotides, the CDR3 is TGTGCCAGCAGCCCCGTCGGGGTCAATCCTGGTAGGTACGTC. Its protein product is CASSPVGVNPGRYV.

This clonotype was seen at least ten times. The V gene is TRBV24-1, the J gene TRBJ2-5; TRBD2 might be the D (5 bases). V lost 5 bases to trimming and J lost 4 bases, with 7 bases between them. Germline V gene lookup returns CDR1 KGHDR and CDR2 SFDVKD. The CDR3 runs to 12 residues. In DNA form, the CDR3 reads TGTGCCACCAGTGTCAGCGGAGAGACCCAGTACTTC. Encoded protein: CATSVSGETQYF.

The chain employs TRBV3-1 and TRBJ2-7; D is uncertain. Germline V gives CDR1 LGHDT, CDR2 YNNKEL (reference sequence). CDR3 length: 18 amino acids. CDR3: CTSSQRSGRARLIYEQYV. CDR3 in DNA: TGTACCAGCAGTCAGCGCTCAGGTAGGGCCCGTCTTATCTACGAGCAGTACGTC.

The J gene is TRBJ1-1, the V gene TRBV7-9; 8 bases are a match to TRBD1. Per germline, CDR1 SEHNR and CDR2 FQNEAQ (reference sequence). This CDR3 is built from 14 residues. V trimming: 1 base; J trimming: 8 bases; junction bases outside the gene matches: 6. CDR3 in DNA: TGTGCCAGCAGCTTAGATAGGGGACAGGACGAAGCTTTCTTT. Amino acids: CASSLDRGQDEAFF.

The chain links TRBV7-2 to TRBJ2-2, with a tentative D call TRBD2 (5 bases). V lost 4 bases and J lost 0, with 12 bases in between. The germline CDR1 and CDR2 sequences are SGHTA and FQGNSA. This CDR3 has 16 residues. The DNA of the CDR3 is TGTGCCAGCAGCTCCCACCGGGGTACGAACACCGGGGAGCTGTTTTTT. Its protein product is CASSSHRGTNTGELFF. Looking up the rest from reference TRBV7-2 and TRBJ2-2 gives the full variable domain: GAGVSQSPSNKVTEKGKDVELRCDPISGHTALYWYRQSLGQGLEFLIYFQGNSAPDKSGLPSDRFSAERTGGSVSTLTIQRTQQEDSAVYLCASSSHRGTNTGELFFGEGSRLTVL.

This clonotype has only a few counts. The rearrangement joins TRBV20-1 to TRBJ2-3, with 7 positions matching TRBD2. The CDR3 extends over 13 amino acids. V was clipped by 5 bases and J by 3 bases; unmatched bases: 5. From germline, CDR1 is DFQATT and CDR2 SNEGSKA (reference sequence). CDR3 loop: CSASRDYTDTQYF. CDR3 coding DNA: TGCAGTGCTTCCCGGGACTATACAGATACGCAGTATTTT.

The CDR3 nucleotides are TGCAGTGCTAGCGGGTTCCGTGCGGGTAGGACAGATACGCAGTATTTT. Residues: CSASGFRAGRTDTQYF. The genes are TRBV20-1 and TRBJ2-3; D might be TRBD2 (5 bases). The germline gives CDR1 DFQATT, CDR2 SNEGSKA (reference sequence). The CDR3 is made up of 16 amino acids. Trimming removed 3 bases from V and 3 bases from J, with 19 bases in between.

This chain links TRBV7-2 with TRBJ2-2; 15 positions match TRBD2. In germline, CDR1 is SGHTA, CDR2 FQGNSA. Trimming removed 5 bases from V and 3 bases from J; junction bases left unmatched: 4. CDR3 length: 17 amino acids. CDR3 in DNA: TGTGCCAGCAGCGACTGGACTAGCGGGAGGGACACCGGGGAGCTGTTTTTT. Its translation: CASSDWTSGRDTGELFF.

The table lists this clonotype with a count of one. The CDR3 is CASSQGGGWKYF. Written as DNA, the CDR3 is TGTGCCAGCAGCCAAGGCGGGGGCTGGAAGTATTTT. The V call is TRBV3-1, the J call TRBJ2-3; TRBD2 is a possible D gene (7 bases). The germline CDR1 and CDR2 sequences are LGHDT and YNNKEL (reference sequence). The CDR3 contains 12 residues. Trimming left V 1 base short and J 13 bases short, with 12 bases between.

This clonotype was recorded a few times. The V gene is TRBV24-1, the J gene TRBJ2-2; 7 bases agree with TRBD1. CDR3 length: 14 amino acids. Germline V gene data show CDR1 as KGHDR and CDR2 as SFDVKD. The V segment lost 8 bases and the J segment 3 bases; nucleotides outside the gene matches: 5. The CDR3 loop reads CATTGQEDTGELFF. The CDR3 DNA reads TGTGCCACCACCGGACAGGAAGACACCGGGGAGCTGTTTTTT.

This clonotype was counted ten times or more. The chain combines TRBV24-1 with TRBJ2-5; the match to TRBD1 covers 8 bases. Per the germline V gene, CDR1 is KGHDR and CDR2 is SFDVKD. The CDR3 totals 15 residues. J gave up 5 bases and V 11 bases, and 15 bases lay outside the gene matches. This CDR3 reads CAISTGDGFPETQYF. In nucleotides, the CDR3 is TGTGCCATTTCGACAGGGGACGGTTTCCCTGAGACCCAGTACTTC.

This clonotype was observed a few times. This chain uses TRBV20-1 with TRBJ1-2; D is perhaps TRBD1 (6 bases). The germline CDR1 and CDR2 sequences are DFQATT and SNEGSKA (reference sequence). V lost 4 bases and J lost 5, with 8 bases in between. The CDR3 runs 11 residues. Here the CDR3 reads CSAIGGYGYTF. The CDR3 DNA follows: TGCAGTGCTATAGGGGGTTATGGCTACACCTTC.

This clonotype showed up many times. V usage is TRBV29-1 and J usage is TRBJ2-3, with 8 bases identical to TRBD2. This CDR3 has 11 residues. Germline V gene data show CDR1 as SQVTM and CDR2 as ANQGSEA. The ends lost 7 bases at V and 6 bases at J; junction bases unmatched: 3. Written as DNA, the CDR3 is TGCAGCGGACGGGGGGGCGATACGCAGTATTTT. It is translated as CSGRGGDTQYF.

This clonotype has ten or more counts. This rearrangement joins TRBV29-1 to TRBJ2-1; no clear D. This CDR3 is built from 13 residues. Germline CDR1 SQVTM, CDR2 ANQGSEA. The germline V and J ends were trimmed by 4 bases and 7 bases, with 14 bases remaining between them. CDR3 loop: CSVGPLEGNEQFF. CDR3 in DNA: TGCAGCGTTGGGCCCTTGGAAGGGAATGAGCAGTTCTTC.

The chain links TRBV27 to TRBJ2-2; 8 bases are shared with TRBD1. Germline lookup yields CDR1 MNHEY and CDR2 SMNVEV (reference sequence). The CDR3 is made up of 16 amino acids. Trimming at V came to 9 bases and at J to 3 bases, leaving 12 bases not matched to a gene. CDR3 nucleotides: TGTGCCAGAGCGGGTTTCAGGGGGCGGGACACCGGGGAGCTGTTTTTT. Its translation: CARAGFRGRDTGELFF.

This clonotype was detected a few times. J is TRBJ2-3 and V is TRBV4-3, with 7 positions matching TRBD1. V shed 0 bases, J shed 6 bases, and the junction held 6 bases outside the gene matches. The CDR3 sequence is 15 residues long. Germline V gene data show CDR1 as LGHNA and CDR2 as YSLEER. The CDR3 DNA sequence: TGCGCCAGCAGCCAAGATAGTAGGGGGCTGGATACGCAGTATTTT. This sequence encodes CASSQDSRGLDTQYF.

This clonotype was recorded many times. CDR3 residues: CASRAASAQVAADTQYF. The CDR3 region has the DNA TGTGCCAGCAGGGCGGCTAGCGCCCAGGTTGCGGCAGATACGCAGTATTTT. The V gene is TRBV12-3 or TRBV12-4, the J gene TRBJ2-3, with D maybe TRBD2 (6 bases). The length of the CDR3 is 17 residues. Trimming shortened V by 6 bases and J by 4 bases, and 23 bases separated the two germline ends.